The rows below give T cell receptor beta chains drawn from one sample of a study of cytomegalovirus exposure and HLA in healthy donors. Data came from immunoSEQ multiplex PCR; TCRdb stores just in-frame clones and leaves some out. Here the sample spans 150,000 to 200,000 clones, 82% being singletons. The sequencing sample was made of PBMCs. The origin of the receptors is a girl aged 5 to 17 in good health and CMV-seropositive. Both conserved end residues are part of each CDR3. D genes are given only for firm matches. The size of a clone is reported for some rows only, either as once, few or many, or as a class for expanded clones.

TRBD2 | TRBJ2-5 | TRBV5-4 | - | CASSPGTSVGRETQYF | TGTGCCAGCAGCCCAGGGACTAGCGTAGGAAGGGAGACCCAGTACTTC
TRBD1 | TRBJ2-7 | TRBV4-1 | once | CASSQKPGTALYEQYF | TGCGCCAGCAGCCAAAAACCCGGGACAGCCCTTTACGAGCAGTACTTC
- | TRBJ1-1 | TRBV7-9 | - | CASSLVSTEAFF | TGTGCCAGCAGCTTAGTGTCGACAGAAGCTTTCTTT
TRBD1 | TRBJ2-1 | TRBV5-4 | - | CASSLAKRTGYNEQFF | TGTGCCAGCAGCTTGGCCAAGAGGACAGGGTACAATGAGCAGTTCTTC
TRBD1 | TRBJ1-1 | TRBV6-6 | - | CASSTAAGGNTEAFF | TGTGCCAGCAGTACCGCCGCAGGGGGGAACACTGAAGCTTTCTTT
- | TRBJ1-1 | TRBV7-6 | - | CASSSKHRERDTEAFF | TGTGCCAGCAGTTCGAAACACAGGGAACGGGACACTGAAGCTTTCTTT
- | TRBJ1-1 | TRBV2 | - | CASEYVVGGQNTEAFF | TGTGCCAGCGAGTATGTAGTGGGGGGGCAGAACACTGAAGCTTTCTTT
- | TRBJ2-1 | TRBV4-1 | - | CASSQQLINEQFF | TGCGCCAGCAGCCAGCAACTGATCAATGAGCAGTTCTTC
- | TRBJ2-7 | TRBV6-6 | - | CASSPRSGEQYF | TGTGCCAGCAGTCCCAGGAGCGGCGAGCAGTACTTC
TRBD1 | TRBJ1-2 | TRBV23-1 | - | CASRRGQGDYGYTF | TGCGCCAGCAGACGTGGACAGGGCGACTATGGCTACACCTTC
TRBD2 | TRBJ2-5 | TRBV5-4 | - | CASSGGTSGEETQYF | TGTGCCAGCAGCGGAGGGACTAGCGGGGAAGAGACCCAGTACTTC
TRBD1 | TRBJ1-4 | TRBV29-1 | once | CSVEGNRGQNEKLFF | TGCAGCGTTGAAGGGAACAGGGGGCAAAATGAAAAACTGTTTTTT
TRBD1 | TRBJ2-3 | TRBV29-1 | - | CSVDRDRVLVTDTQYF | TGCAGCGTAGACCGGGACAGGGTGCTGGTGACAGATACGCAGTATTTT
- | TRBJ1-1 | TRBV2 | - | CASRAGGSGTEAFF | TGTGCCAGCAGGGCGGGGGGGTCGGGAACTGAAGCTTTCTTT
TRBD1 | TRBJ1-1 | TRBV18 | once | CASSGDSPGTEAFF | TGTGCCAGCTCAGGGGACAGCCCGGGGACTGAAGCTTTCTTT
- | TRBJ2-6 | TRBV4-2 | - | CASSPETGSGANVLTF | TGTGCCAGCAGCCCAGAGACAGGCTCCGGGGCCAACGTCCTGACTTTC
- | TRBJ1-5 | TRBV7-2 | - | CASSLAWGRAQPQHF | TGTGCCAGCAGCTTAGCGTGGGGGCGAGCTCAGCCCCAGCATTTT
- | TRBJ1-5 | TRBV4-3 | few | CASSQRPYSNQPQHF | TGCGCCAGCAGCCAACGCCCCTATAGCAATCAGCCCCAGCATTTT
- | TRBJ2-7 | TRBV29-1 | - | CSAGTGGPYEQYF | TGCAGCGCAGGGACTGGAGGCCCCTACGAGCAGTACTTC
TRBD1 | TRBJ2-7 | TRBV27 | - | CASSFWDRGYEQYF | TGTGCCAGCAGTTTCTGGGACAGGGGCTACGAGCAGTACTTC
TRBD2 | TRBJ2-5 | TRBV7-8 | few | CASSPQLTSGGAAETQYF | TGTGCCAGCAGCCCGCAATTGACTAGCGGGGGGGCCGCAGAGACCCAGTACTTC
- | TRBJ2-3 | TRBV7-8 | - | CASSLETADTQYF | TGTGCCAGCAGCCTGGAGACAGCAGATACGCAGTATTTT
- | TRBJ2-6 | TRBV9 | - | CASSVDILQGDYSGANVLTF | TGTGCCAGCAGCGTAGACATACTACAGGGGGACTACTCTGGGGCCAACGTCCTGACTTTC
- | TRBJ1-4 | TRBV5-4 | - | CASSLAGGEEKLFF | TGTGCCAGCAGCTTGGCCGGAGGGGAGGAAAAACTGTTTTTT
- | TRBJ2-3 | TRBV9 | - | CASSGLRDSSTDTQYF | TGTGCCAGCAGCGGACTCAGAGATTCTAGCACAGATACGCAGTATTTT
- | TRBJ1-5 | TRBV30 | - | CAWTSGNQPQHF | TGTGCCTGGACGTCAGGCAATCAGCCCCAGCATTTT
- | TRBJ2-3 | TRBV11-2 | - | CASSFYPGNQGADTQYF | TGTGCCAGCAGCTTCTACCCGGGGAATCAAGGCGCAGATACGCAGTATTTT
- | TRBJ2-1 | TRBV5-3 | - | CARSLETVTYNEQFF | TGTGCCAGAAGCTTGGAGACAGTTACCTACAATGAGCAGTTCTTC
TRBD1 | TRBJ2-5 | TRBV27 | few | CASKTGGETQYF | TGTGCCAGCAAGACAGGGGGAGAGACCCAGTACTTC
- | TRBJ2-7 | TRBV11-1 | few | CASSSTRSSYEQYF | TGTGCCAGCAGCTCGACGAGGAGCTCCTACGAGCAGTACTTC
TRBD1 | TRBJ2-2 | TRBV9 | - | CASSGGTGGTGELFF | TGTGCCAGCAGCGGAGGGACAGGGGGGACCGGGGAGCTGTTTTTT
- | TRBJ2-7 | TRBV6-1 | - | CASSGEGVGDSTYEQYF | TGTGCCAGCAGTGGTGAAGGGGTAGGGGACTCAACCTACGAGCAGTACTTC
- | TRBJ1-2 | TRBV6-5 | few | CASSRGRDSGYTF | TGTGCCAGCAGCCGCGGCCGAGACTCTGGCTACACCTTC
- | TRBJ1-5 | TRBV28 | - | CASSLVGRISNQPQHF | TGTGCCAGCAGTTTAGTAGGCAGGATTAGCAATCAGCCCCAGCATTTT
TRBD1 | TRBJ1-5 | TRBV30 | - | CAWSVPIQGLQWVQPQHF | TGTGCCTGGAGTGTACCCATACAGGGGCTACAGTGGGTTCAGCCCCAGCATTTT
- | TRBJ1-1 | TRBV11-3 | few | CASSLGARTEAFF | TGTGCCAGCAGCTTGGGGGCGCGGACTGAAGCTTTCTTT
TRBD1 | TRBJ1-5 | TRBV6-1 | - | CASSETGGGQPQHF | TGTGCCAGCAGTGAGACAGGGGGCGGGCAGCCCCAGCATTTT
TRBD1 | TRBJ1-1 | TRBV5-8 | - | CASSRGQGADTEAFF | TGTGCCAGCAGTCGCGGACAGGGGGCGGACACTGAAGCTTTCTTT
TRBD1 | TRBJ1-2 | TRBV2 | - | CASSRDRAGRGYTF | TGTGCCAGCAGCCGGGACAGGGCGGGTCGTGGCTACACCTTC